This TCR beta chain was captured in a study of blood T cell repertoires in COVID-19. Individuals drawn from 24 US areas were about 18 to 100 years old. Donors were grouped by their self-reported clinical history. During the 2 weeks before they entered the study, exposed participants had met someone with a PCR-confirmed or clinician-diagnosed COVID-19 case. This CDR3 comprises 15 residues. Trimming cost V 6 bases and J 0 bases; bases outside gene matches: 7. Germline CDR1 MDHEN, CDR2 SYDVKM. Produced via immunoSEQ multiplex PCR; TCRdb's table is partial and in-frame only. Here the sample spans a few hundred thousand clones, around nine tenths being singletons.

This chain joins TRBV28 and TRBJ2-7; 8 bases are shared with TRBD1. This TCR was sampled from a young woman who had been exposed to COVID-19. Input material: PBMCs or T cells enriched from blood (not recorded which). The CDR3 DNA follows: TGTGCCAGCAGAAGGACAGGGACGAACTCCTACGAGCAGTACTTC. This sequence encodes CASRRTGTNSYEQYF.